The entry below describes one TCR beta chain. Its antigen is unidentified. This entry belongs to a study of T cell responses to AZD1222 COVID-19 vaccine. Findings and caveats of the study: Among the donors, most were white British and more were female, and clonal diversity was possibly underestimated.

The repertoire was sequenced with immunoSEQ multiplex PCR; TCRdb's copy has only in-frame clones and lacks some. This table has fewer than 70,000 clones, nearly 90% appearing once. The CDR3 runs 14 residues. J was trimmed by 4 bases and V by 5 bases; bases with no gene match: 2. Germline V gene data show CDR1 as MNHNY and CDR2 as SVGAGI (reference sequence). The sequence came from an adult who received the AZD1222 COVID-19 vaccine. The sample here was peripheral blood, taken 28 days after the second AZD1222 dose. The V call is TRBV6-6, the J call TRBJ2-2; 9 nucleotides align to TRBD2. Written as DNA, the CDR3 is TGTGCCAGCAGTAAGCGGGGGGTCACCGGGGAGCTGTTTTTT. Translated, it gives CASSKRGVTGELFF.